A single sample gave rise to the 24 T cell receptor beta chains below, sequenced in a study of cytomegalovirus exposure and HLA in healthy donors. Primers for the PCR totalled 60 Vbeta and 13 Jbeta. The data were produced by immunoSEQ multiplex PCR, yet TCRdb's version contains in-frame clones alone and is incomplete. The sample lists 160,000 or so clones, 65% to 90% occurring once. Sequenced input: PBMCs. These receptors were collected from a young woman in good health and CMV-seronegative.

The chain joins TRBV2 to TRBJ2-7; 8 nucleotides line up with TRBD1. This CDR3 contains 14 residues. The germline CDR1 and CDR2 sequences are SNHLY and FYNNEI. After removal of 6 bases from V and 4 bases from J, the junction contained 8 bases not matched to a gene. The CDR3 spells CASRTRDRRYEQYF. Here the CDR3 DNA reads TGTGCCAGCAGGACCCGGGACAGGAGATACGAGCAGTACTTC.

The chain uses TRBV5-1 and TRBJ2-5; 7 positions match TRBD2. The germline gives CDR1 SGHRS, CDR2 YFSETQ. The CDR3 totals 12 residues. The V segment lost 4 bases and the J segment 7 bases; nucleotides outside the gene matches: 4. The CDR3 region has the DNA TGCGCCAGCAGCGGAGGGAGGGCGACCCAGTACTTC. It translates to CASSGGRATQYF.

The chain links TRBV6-5 to TRBJ2-2, with TRBD2 matching over 8 bases. Germline-derived CDR1 and CDR2 are MNHEY and SVGAGI. The V segment lost 5 bases and the J segment 7 bases; nucleotides outside the gene matches: 6. There are 14 residues in the CDR3. As DNA, the CDR3 is TGTGCCAGCAGTCCCGACAGCGGGAGCGGGGAGCTGTTTTTT. Amino acids: CASSPDSGSGELFF.

As for this clone: The same CDR3 can be traced to other DNA sequences in this sample. The genes are TRBV28 and TRBJ1-1; TRBD1 matches 10 bases. The trim removed 3 bases at V and 6 bases at J, leaving 16 bases unmatched. The CDR3 loop spans 18 amino acids. Germline V gene data show CDR1 as MDHEN and CDR2 as SYDVKM. The CDR3 protein is CASSFHNPGQGLYAEAFF. The CDR3 DNA follows: TGTGCCAGCAGTTTCCATAACCCGGGACAGGGGTTGTATGCTGAAGCTTTCTTT.

The chain uses TRBV29-1 and TRBJ1-4; tentatively, D is TRBD1 (6 bases). Germline-derived CDR1 and CDR2 are SQVTM and ANQGSEA. The CDR3 is 15 amino acids. Trimming shortened V by 0 bases and J by 6 bases, and 14 bases separated the two germline ends. The DNA for the CDR3 is TGCAGCGTTGAAGACCCGACCAAGGGGGATGAAAAACTGTTTTTT. Protein product: CSVEDPTKGDEKLFF.

This chain uses TRBV5-1 with TRBJ1-6; 7 nucleotides align to TRBD1. The CDR3 has 16 amino acids. CDR1 and CDR2 (germline): SGHRS, YFSETQ. The V and J ends lost 5 bases and 0 bases, in that order; junction bases with no gene match: 5. In DNA, the CDR3 is TGCGCCAGCAGGAGACAGGGAAGCTCCTATAATTCACCCCTCCACTTT. This gives the protein CASRRQGSSYNSPLHF.

The chain links TRBV28 to TRBJ1-4; no clear D gene. The CDR3 totals 14 residues. V lost 1 base and J 3 bases, leaving 6 bases between the germline ends. Germline V gives CDR1 MDHEN, CDR2 SYDVKM. The CDR3 loop reads CASSLFISNEKLFF. The CDR3 bases are TGTGCCAGCAGTTTATTTATTTCTAATGAAAAACTGTTTTTT.

The chain recombines TRBV7-9 with TRBJ2-3, with D possibly TRBD2 on 7 matching bases. V shed 2 bases and J shed 3 bases, with 12 bases lying between them. The length of the CDR3 is 15 residues. Germline V gene sequence: CDR1 SEHNR, CDR2 FQNEAQ (reference sequence). The CDR3 is CASSLPGGVTDTQYF. CDR3 DNA: TGTGCCAGCAGCTTACCGGGGGGCGTAACAGATACGCAGTATTTT. Combining the CDR3 with reference TRBV7-9 and TRBJ2-3 gives the whole variable domain DTGVSQNPRHKITKRGQNVTFRCDPISEHNRLYWYRQTLGQGPEFLTYFQNEAQLEKSRLLSDRFSAERPKGSFSTLEIQRTEQGDSAMYLCASSLPGGVTDTQYFGPGTRLTVL.

This clone was observed a single time. The V call is TRBV5-1, the J call TRBJ1-3; 10 bases fit TRBD1. V trimming: 4 bases; J trimming: 1 base; junction bases outside the gene matches: 11. Germline CDR1 SGHRS, CDR2 YFSETQ. The CDR3 sequence is 18 residues long. CDR3 loop: CASSPVPGQGKSGNTIYF. CDR3 DNA sequence: TGCGCCAGCAGCCCGGTCCCGGGACAGGGGAAATCTGGAAACACCATATATTTT.

The CDR3 sequence: CASSPTPGLAGVTDTQYF. As DNA, the CDR3 is TGCGCCAGCAGCCCCACGCCCGGACTAGCGGGAGTCACAGATACGCAGTATTTT. This sequence joins TRBV4-1 and TRBJ2-3, with 13 bases lining up with TRBD2. J lost 2 bases, V lost 4 bases, and 9 bases had no gene match. The CDR3 consists of 18 residues. From germline, CDR1 is MGHRA and CDR2 YSYEKL.

V and J are TRBV7-9 and TRBJ1-1, with TRBD1 matching over 7 bases. The CDR3 runs 19 residues. Germline trimming cut 1 base from V and 5 bases from J; bases unmatched to any gene: 19. Per germline, CDR1 SEHNR and CDR2 FQNEAQ (reference sequence). Here the CDR3 DNA reads TGTGCCAGCAGCTTAGTGGTCAATACTGGTCAATCGACAGGGACTGAAGCTTTCTTT. Translation gives CASSLVVNTGQSTGTEAFF.

This clone was seen more than once but under ten times. V is TRBV6-1 and J is TRBJ1-4; 9 bases are a match to TRBD1. V lost 7 bases to trimming and J lost 10 bases; unmatched junction nucleotides: 10. CDR1 MNHNS and CDR2 SASEGT come from the germline V gene. The CDR3 runs 14 residues. CDR3 amino acids: CASTNNRGQGKLFF. CDR3 coding DNA: TGTGCCAGCACGAACAACAGGGGGCAAGGAAAACTGTTTTTT.

The rearrangement joins TRBV6-1 to TRBJ2-3; 7 bases map to TRBD2. The CDR3 has 14 residues. Germline assignment: CDR1 MNHNS and CDR2 SASEGT. With V trimmed by 6 bases and J by 0 bases, 3 bases remained unmatched. In DNA form, the CDR3 reads TGTGCCAGCAGGCTAGCGGTTAGCACAGATACGCAGTATTTT. Translating gives CASRLAVSTDTQYF.

The V gene is TRBV27, the J gene TRBJ1-6, with 9 positions matching TRBD1. This CDR3 has 15 amino acids. Germline values: CDR1 MNHEY, CDR2 SMNVEV (reference sequence). V shed 7 bases, J shed 8 bases, and the junction held 9 bases outside the gene matches. CDR3 sequence: CASKTLQGADSPLHF. The CDR3 nucleotides are TGTGCCAGCAAGACTCTACAGGGGGCAGATTCACCCCTCCACTTT.

The CDR3 region is CASSGGGSAYEQYF. Written as DNA, the CDR3 is TGTGCCAGCAGTGGAGGGGGTAGCGCCTACGAGCAGTACTTC. This sequence joins TRBV25-1 and TRBJ2-5, with D perhaps TRBD1 (6 bases). The DNA end is a closer match to TRBJ2-7, so the J assignment may be wrong. This CDR3 has 14 amino acids. Per germline, CDR1 MGHDK and CDR2 SYGVNS.

This chain links TRBV16 with TRBJ2-7; no definite D call. Trimming stripped 2 bases from V and 0 bases from J, with 14 bases between. Germline loops: CDR1 KGHSY, CDR2 FQNENV. The CDR3 extends over 16 amino acids. The CDR3 here is CASSQASQATSYEQYF. The CDR3 DNA is TGTGCCAGCAGCCAAGCCTCGCAGGCGACCTCCTACGAGCAGTACTTC.

This sequence joins TRBV9 and TRBJ1-5; D perhaps matches TRBD1 (5 bases). V lost 0 bases and J 3 bases, leaving 7 bases between the germline ends. From germline, CDR1 is SGDLS and CDR2 YYNGEE. The CDR3 sequence is 14 residues long. Here the CDR3 reads CASSVAGYNQPQHF. Here the CDR3 DNA reads TGTGCCAGCAGCGTAGCAGGGTACAATCAGCCCCAGCATTTT.

V usage is TRBV10-3 and J usage is TRBJ2-1, with 9 bases aligning to TRBD2. After removal of 2 bases from V and 6 bases from J, the junction contained 5 bases not matched to a gene. The CDR3 consists of 15 residues. From germline, CDR1 is ENHRY and CDR2 SYGVKD. This CDR3 reads CAISEGGRAFNEQFF. Here the CDR3 DNA reads TGTGCCATCAGTGAGGGCGGGAGGGCATTCAATGAGCAGTTCTTC.

The gene calls are TRBV7-9 and TRBJ1-5, with TRBD1 matching over 7 bases. This CDR3 is built from 15 residues. Trimming took 5 bases from V and 6 from J; bases not matched to a gene: 10. Looked up from germline, CDR1 is SEHNR and CDR2 is FQNEAQ (reference sequence). The CDR3 sequence: CASSPTGIVGQPQHF. The CDR3 nucleotides read TGTGCCAGCAGCCCGACAGGGATCGTGGGTCAGCCCCAGCATTTT.

The chain links TRBV2 to TRBJ1-2, with D maybe TRBD1 (5 bases). V lost 6 bases, J lost 4 bases, and 18 bases lay in between. Germline assignment: CDR1 SNHLY and CDR2 FYNNEI. CDR3 size: 15 residues. In DNA, the CDR3 is TGTGCCAGCAGCGCCTCCGGGATCGGGGGCTATGGCTACACCTTC. Translation: CASSASGIGGYGYTF.

The chain employs TRBV6-1 and TRBJ2-2; D is unresolved. From germline, CDR1 is MNHNS and CDR2 SASEGT. Trimming cost V 3 bases and J 7 bases, with 6 bases left between them. The CDR3 is made up of 12 amino acids. CDR3 region: CASSDLNGELFF. CDR3 DNA sequence: TGTGCCAGCAGTGATCTTAACGGGGAGCTGTTTTTT.

V gene TRBV28 combines with J gene TRBJ1-5; D gene unclear. Germline CDR1 reads MDHEN; CDR2 reads SYDVKM. Between the trimmed V and J ends, which lost 7 bases and 5 bases, there was a span of 9 bases. The CDR3 is 12 residues long. The CDR3 loop reads CASTPGYQPQHF. As DNA, the CDR3 is TGTGCCAGCACCCCCGGGTATCAGCCCCAGCATTTT.

The chain employs TRBV5-6 and TRBJ2-3; 7 nucleotides line up with TRBD2. J was trimmed by 2 bases and V by 3 bases; bases with no gene match: 6. CDR3 length equals 15 residues. From germline, CDR1 is SGHDT and CDR2 YYEEEE. The CDR3 bases are TGTGCCAGCAGCTCTTTGGGGGGGGACACAGATACGCAGTATTTT. It encodes CASSSLGGDTDTQYF.

With respect to this clone: Other DNA sequences in this sample translate to the same CDR3. The chain joins TRBV5-6 to TRBJ1-1; D is unclear. Germline V gene lookup returns CDR1 SGHDT and CDR2 YYEEEE. The CDR3 length is 13 residues. Deletions cut 0 bases from V and 1 base from J, with 4 bases between. The CDR3 sequence is CASSLAGNTEAFF. The DNA for the CDR3 is TGTGCCAGCAGCTTGGCCGGGAACACTGAAGCTTTCTTT.